These T cell receptor beta chains were read from a single sample in a study of T cell clusters in autoimmune cytopenias. TCRdb reprocessed the multiplex PCR reads and reports one entry per CDR3 protein, with no DNA. This listing includes thousands of distinct CDR3 sequences. The specimen sequenced was peripheral blood. These receptors came from a human donor with an autoimmune cytopenia or autoimmune hepatitis (not recorded which). Each CDR3 is given with its conserved first and last residue. Clone size is shown for a subset of rows, as once, few, many or a class of expanded clone.

J gene | V gene | clone size | CDR3 protein
TRBJ1-1 | TRBV10-1 | NA | CASSVRENTEAFF
TRBJ1-6 | TRBV5-1 | NA | CASSVTSGDSPLHF
TRBJ2-7 | TRBV5-1 | NA | CASRTGSGSYEQYF
TRBJ1-2 | TRBV5-5 | medium-sized | CASSSGQGVRGYTF
TRBJ2-7 | TRBV11-2 | NA | CASSLMSGTYEQYF
TRBJ2-1 | TRBV13 | NA | CASSLRTGGVYNEQFF
TRBJ1-4 | TRBV5-1 | NA | CASSLLDRSHEKLFF
TRBJ2-2 | TRBV6-2/TRBV6-3 | medium-sized | CASRTGTANTGELFF
TRBJ1-2 | TRBV12-3/TRBV12-4 | medium-sized | CASSSAGTGYGYTF
TRBJ1-2 | TRBV6-5 | medium-sized | CASSYSIRGQAYGYTF
TRBJ2-2 | TRBV4-2 | NA | CASSLGITGELFF
TRBJ2-3 | TRBV19 | NA | CASSILAARDTQYF
TRBJ2-7 | TRBV5-1 | NA | CASSLEGGGTYEQYF
TRBJ2-1 | TRBV10-1 | medium-sized | CASSEDRVYNEQFF
TRBJ2-2 | TRBV6-5 | NA | CASSYRRGTGELFF
TRBJ1-6 | TRBV6-5 | medium-sized | CASSARDREFSPLHF
TRBJ1-3 | TRBV7-2 | medium-sized | CASSLRGDPGNTIYF
TRBJ2-3 | TRBV5-1 | medium-sized | CASIAGGPADTQYF
TRBJ2-7 | TRBV7-6 | medium-sized | CASSLGVLASSSYEQYF
TRBJ2-1 | TRBV29-1 | medium-sized | CSVKTGTVLDEQFF
TRBJ1-1 | TRBV29-1 | medium-sized | CSVAGTLVWRGEAFF
TRBJ2-7 | TRBV4-2 | NA | CASSLGQRTYEQYF
TRBJ2-7 | TRBV20-1 | NA | CSAADAYEQYF
TRBJ1-1 | TRBV5-6 | medium-sized | CASSWTGDPNTEAFF
TRBJ2-3 | TRBV20-1 | NA | CSARDSRGSTDTQYF
TRBJ2-2 | TRBV7-9 | NA | CASSLTYSSNTGELFF
TRBJ2-7 | TRBV6-1 | medium-sized | CASSDQRGNYEQYF
TRBJ1-1 | TRBV7-2 | NA | CASKEGQGARENTEAFF
TRBJ2-6 | TRBV19 | medium-sized | CASSTLMTGSGANVLTF
TRBJ2-2 | TRBV5-1 | NA | CASRPQLAGGPVTGELFF
TRBJ2-7 | TRBV6-5 | medium-sized | CASSYSLTSGFFAEQYF
TRBJ2-1 | TRBV7-2 | hyperexpanded | CASSLLASGGTVYNEQFF
TRBJ2-1 | TRBV20-1 | NA | CSAHDRDRGHWINNEQFF
TRBJ2-3 | TRBV19 | NA | CASSSEFDTQYF
TRBJ1-3 | TRBV18 | NA | CASSAGISETIYF
TRBJ2-5 | TRBV11-2 | NA | CASSPRTSGEIRRETQYF
TRBJ2-2 | TRBV27 | NA | CASSLSRPANTGELFF
TRBJ1-5 | TRBV6-1 | NA | CASSPRDRGNQPQHF
TRBJ1-2 | TRBV10-3 | NA | CATTDRGGKNYGYTF
TRBJ1-1 | TRBV6-5 | NA | CASSRPTGRDTEAFF
TRBJ1-1 | TRBV18 | NA | CASSTKGTEAFF
TRBJ1-5 | TRBV28 | NA | CASRVSWGSYQPQHF
TRBJ1-2 | TRBV5-6 | NA | CASTSWGNYGYTF
TRBJ2-3 | TRBV29-1 | NA | CSVIGEGDSSTDTQYF
TRBJ2-7 | TRBV11-2 | NA | CASSLNGTPSYEQYF
TRBJ1-1 | TRBV20-1 | NA | CSARDPQGSTEAFF
TRBJ1-1 | TRBV6-5 | NA | CASSYLSLQQAMNTEAFF
TRBJ1-2 | TRBV19 | medium-sized | CASSRSRNYGYTF
TRBJ2-2 | TRBV5-4 | medium-sized | CASSLDTGELFF
TRBJ1-2 | TRBV14 | NA | CASSQGGPGGYTF
TRBJ2-7 | TRBV14 | NA | CASSQGGGLSYEQYF
TRBJ2-1 | TRBV20-1 | NA | CSAPPTPGQLYNEQFF
TRBJ2-7 | TRBV7-9 | medium-sized | CASSQGSGGSAVGEQYF
TRBJ2-7 | TRBV19 | NA | CASSKLADSYEQYF
TRBJ1-2 | TRBV20-1 | medium-sized | CSARRTGRSDYGYTF
TRBJ1-4 | TRBV28 | NA | CASSSTTEKLFF
TRBJ2-1 | TRBV15 | NA | CATSIEAGSHNEQFF
TRBJ1-1 | TRBV5-1 | medium-sized | CASSLGGTTMNTEAFF
TRBJ2-7 | TRBV18 | NA | CASSPGTSAYEQYF
TRBJ1-2 | TRBV6-1 | medium-sized | CASSTYTGISFEGYGYTF